The sequence of this T cell receptor (beta chain) was determined in a study of blood T cell repertoires in COVID-19 (dated by TCRdb to about 2020). For the wider study: Collaborator samples came from the United States, Italy and Spain and covered acute and convalescent phases of COVID-19. The dataset comprised deeply sampled blood TCRbeta repertoires from subjects exposed to, actively infected with, or recovered from COVID-19. Sample metadata almost always included a de-identified subject ID, COVID-19 status, age in years and sex. The repertoires were made available in a free public database intended to serve as a resource for research on the immune response to SARS-CoV-2. Where available, HLA class I and class II types were obtained from metadata supplied by the sample provider rather than from assay-based typing. The material from the prospective study consisted of cDNA or gDNA derived from T cells, B-cell-depleted T cells, or PBMCs. Samples were obtained from the ongoing ImmuneRACE study (first 160 participants) and from over a thousand subjects provided by 6 global collaborators.

Study-wide conclusions, independent of this receptor: The amount of clinical and demographic metadata varied by source and participant and was provided uncurated.

TCRbeta CDR3 regions were amplified from genomic DNA by means of the immunoSEQ Assay, a bias-controlled multiplex PCR. In the original analysis: Nucleated cell counts per sample were estimated from amplification of reference gene primers within the assay. To quantify the absolute abundance of each unique TCRbeta CDR3 rearrangement, sequence reads were collapsed and filtered. For each sample, productive Simpson clonality was calculated by taking the square root of Simpson's diversity index across productive rearrangements. Held by TCRdb, this immuneACCESS table contains in-frame sequences only and omits some clones. Under half of the omission traces to an unresolved V gene where checked; the cause of the rest is unknown. V and J calls and clone size are copied from that table; D and trimming were computed from the DNA. This sample holds fewer than 200,000 clones; approximately 87% were observed only once. The ten largest account for under 4.5% of the sample.

Enrolling through a virtual design, the prospective study's participants ranged in age from roughly 18 to 95 years and lived across 24 United States geographic areas. Cohort assignment in the prospective study relied on participant-reported clinical history from a screening survey and a study questionnaire. Recovered participants in ImmuneRACE Cohort 3 were defined by two consecutive negative NP/OP PCR tests, clearance by a healthcare professional, or resolution of symptoms. Mobile phlebotomists in the prospective study collected whole blood, serum and a nasopharyngeal or oropharyngeal swab from every participant. Participants in the prospective study had the option to provide additional blood draws and questionnaires over a roughly two-month period. Before DNA extraction, blood samples from the prospective study were shipped at room temperature or frozen. Comments on this clone: Its target antigen remains unknown. Per-base qualities were not stored, and no clone one base away is much larger.

The receptor comes from a woman in her 50s who had recovered from COVID-19. The sequencing input was PBMCs or T cells enriched from blood (not recorded which).

The CDR3 protein is CASSYSRGHEQYV. The DNA is TGTGCCAGCAGTTACTCTCGAGGCCACGAGCAGTACGTC. The chain is encoded by TRBV6-5 joined to TRBJ2-7; no D segment can be confidently identified. In the germline V gene, CDR1 corresponds to MNHEY and CDR2 to SVGAGI. A distance of 8 bases separates the germline ends of V and J, which lose 0 bases and 5 bases respectively. There are 13 amino acids in the CDR3, from cysteine to valine inclusive. Kept here is only the CDR3 DNA, which spans 39 bases and is read in frame from base 1.